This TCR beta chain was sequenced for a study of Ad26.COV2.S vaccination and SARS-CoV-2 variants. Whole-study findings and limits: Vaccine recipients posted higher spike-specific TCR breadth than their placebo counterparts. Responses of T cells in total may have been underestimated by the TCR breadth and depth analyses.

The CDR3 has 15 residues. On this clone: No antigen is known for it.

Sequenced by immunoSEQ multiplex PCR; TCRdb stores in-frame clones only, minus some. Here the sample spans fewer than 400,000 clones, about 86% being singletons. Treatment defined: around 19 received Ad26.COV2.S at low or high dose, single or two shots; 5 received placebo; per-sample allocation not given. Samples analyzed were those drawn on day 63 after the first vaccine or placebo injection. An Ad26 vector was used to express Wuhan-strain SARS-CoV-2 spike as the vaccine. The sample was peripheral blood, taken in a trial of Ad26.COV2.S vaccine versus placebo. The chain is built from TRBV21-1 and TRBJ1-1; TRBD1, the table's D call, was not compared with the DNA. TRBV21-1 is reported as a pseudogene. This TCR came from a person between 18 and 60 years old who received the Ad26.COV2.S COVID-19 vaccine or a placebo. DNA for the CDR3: TGTGCCAGCAGCAAAGGCCAGGGGATGAACACTGAAGCTTTCTTT. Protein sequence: CASSKGQGMNTEAFF.